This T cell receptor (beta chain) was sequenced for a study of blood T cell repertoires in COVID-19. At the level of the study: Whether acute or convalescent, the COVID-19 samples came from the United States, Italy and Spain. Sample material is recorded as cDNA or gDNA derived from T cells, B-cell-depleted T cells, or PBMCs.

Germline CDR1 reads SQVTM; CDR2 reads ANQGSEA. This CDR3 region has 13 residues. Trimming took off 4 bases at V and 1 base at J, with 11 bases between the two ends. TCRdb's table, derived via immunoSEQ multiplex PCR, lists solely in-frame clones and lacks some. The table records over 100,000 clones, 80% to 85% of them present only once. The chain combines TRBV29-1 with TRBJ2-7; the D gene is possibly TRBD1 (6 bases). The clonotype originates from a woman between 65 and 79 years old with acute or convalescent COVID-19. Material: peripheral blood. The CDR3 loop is CSVAQGISYEQYF. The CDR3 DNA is TGCAGCGTTGCCCAGGGGATTTCCTACGAGCAGTACTTC.